This is a list of T cell receptor beta chains from one sample in a study of T-cell memory formation after mild COVID-19. TCRdb re-called the 5' RACE reads with MiXCR, one entry per CDR3 protein. The table has about 360,000 distinct CDR3 sequences, over 13% seen once. Sequencing was done on a sample of PBMCs or a T cell subset sorted from them (not recorded which). The receptors here all came from a man aged 18 to 29 who had mild COVID-19 (a few samples of this study predate the infection). Cell type and time point are not known. CDR3s include the opening cysteine and the closing phenylalanine or tryptophan. A D gene is named only where the DNA matches it firmly. A clone size is listed for some rows: how often the clone was seen (once, few, many), or a class if it is expanded.

D gene: .
V gene: TRBV3-1
clone size: .
J gene: TRBJ2-3
CDR3 DNA: TGTGCCAGCAGCCAAGGTATAGCGAGAAGCACAGATACGCAGTATTTT
CDR3 protein: CASSQGIARSTDTQYF

D gene: TRBD2
V gene: TRBV4-1
clone size: .
J gene: TRBJ2-5
CDR3 DNA: TGCGCCAGCAGCCAAGGGATAAATAGCGGGGAGACCCAGTACTTC
CDR3 protein: CASSQGINSGETQYF

D gene: .
V gene: TRBV4-3
clone size: .
J gene: TRBJ1-1
CDR3 DNA: TGCGCCAGCAGCCAAGATAGGGACTCGCCCCCTGAAGCTTTCTTT
CDR3 protein: CASSQDRDSPPEAFF

D gene: TRBD2
V gene: TRBV5-1
clone size: few
J gene: TRBJ2-5
CDR3 DNA: TGCGCCAGCAGCTCTGGACTAGCGGGATCAACCCAAGAGACCCAGTACTTC
CDR3 protein: CASSSGLAGSTQETQYF

D gene: .
V gene: TRBV20-1
clone size: .
J gene: TRBJ2-1
CDR3 DNA: TGCAGTGCTAGCGGGGGGCTCTCCTACAATGAGCAGTTCTTC
CDR3 protein: CSASGGLSYNEQFF

D gene: .
V gene: TRBV12-3/TRBV12-4
clone size: many
J gene: TRBJ1-1
CDR3 DNA: TGTGCCAGCAGTTTAGTGTGGAGTCGAGGGTGGACTGAAGCTTTCTTT
CDR3 protein: CASSLVWSRGWTEAFF

D gene: .
V gene: TRBV28
clone size: few
J gene: TRBJ2-4
CDR3 DNA: TGTGCCAGCAGAGAGACAGTGAGAGTAAACATTCAGTACTTC
CDR3 protein: CASRETVRVNIQYF

D gene: .
V gene: TRBV6-2/TRBV6-3
clone size: few
J gene: TRBJ1-1
CDR3 DNA: TGTGCCAGTATCCCGGGGGGCTCAAACACTGAAGCTTTCTTT
CDR3 protein: CASIPGGSNTEAFF

D gene: TRBD1
V gene: TRBV18
clone size: few
J gene: TRBJ1-2
CDR3 DNA: TGTGCCAGCTCACCATGGGACAGGGATTCCTACACCTTC
CDR3 protein: CASSPWDRDSYTF

D gene: .
V gene: TRBV20-1
clone size: .
J gene: TRBJ2-1
CDR3 DNA: TGCAGTGCTAGGGAGTTCGGGGTCTACAATGAGCAGTTCTTC
CDR3 protein: CSAREFGVYNEQFF

D gene: .
V gene: TRBV5-1
clone size: few
J gene: TRBJ1-2
CDR3 DNA: TGCGCCAGCAGCCAGGGACCTTCTAACTATGGCTACACCTTC
CDR3 protein: CASSQGPSNYGYTF

D gene: TRBD1
V gene: TRBV25-1
clone size: few
J gene: TRBJ1-1
CDR3 DNA: TGTGCCAGCAGAGACAGGGTTGAGTCTGAAGCTTTCTTT
CDR3 protein: CASRDRVESEAFF

D gene: TRBD1
V gene: TRBV4-1
clone size: .
J gene: TRBJ1-1
CDR3 DNA: TGCGCCAGCAGCCAAGGCAGGGGGCAGAACACTGAAGCTTTCTTT
CDR3 protein: CASSQGRGQNTEAFF

D gene: .
V gene: TRBV9
clone size: few
J gene: TRBJ2-7
CDR3 DNA: TGTGCCAGCAGCGTAGAGACAGGCCAATCCTACGAGCAGTACTTC
CDR3 protein: CASSVETGQSYEQYF

D gene: .
V gene: TRBV29-1
clone size: .
J gene: TRBJ1-2
CDR3 DNA: TGCAGCGTTGTACGAAGGGGATACGGCTACACCTTC
CDR3 protein: CSVVRRGYGYTF

D gene: .
V gene: TRBV12-3/TRBV12-4
clone size: few
J gene: TRBJ2-1
CDR3 DNA: TGTGCCAGCAGTTTAGCACAGGGAAACAATGAGCAGTTCTTC
CDR3 protein: CASSLAQGNNEQFF

D gene: TRBD1
V gene: TRBV24-1
clone size: few
J gene: TRBJ1-5
CDR3 DNA: TGTGCCACCAGTGATTCCCAGACAGGGAAAGGGGATCAGCCCCAGCATTTT
CDR3 protein: CATSDSQTGKGDQPQHF

D gene: .
V gene: TRBV7-9
clone size: .
J gene: TRBJ2-7
CDR3 DNA: TGTGCCAGCAGGCGAATAATGGGACTCAGCGCCTACGAGCAGTACTTC
CDR3 protein: CASRRIMGLSAYEQYF

D gene: .
V gene: TRBV5-1
clone size: few
J gene: TRBJ1-3
CDR3 DNA: TGCGCCAGCAGCTTGGAGGGACGCTCAAACACCATATATTTT
CDR3 protein: CASSLEGRSNTIYF

D gene: .
V gene: TRBV5-1
clone size: many
J gene: TRBJ1-1
CDR3 DNA: TGCGCCAGCAGCCACAGCGGGAGGAACACTGAAGCTTTCTTT
CDR3 protein: CASSHSGRNTEAFF

D gene: .
V gene: TRBV20-1
clone size: few
J gene: TRBJ2-3
CDR3 DNA: TGCAGTGCTAATGTAGGTGGGAGGGATACGCAGTATTTT
CDR3 protein: CSANVGGRDTQYF

D gene: TRBD2
V gene: TRBV7-3
clone size: .
J gene: TRBJ2-3
CDR3 DNA: TGTGCCAGCAGCCCACAAGGGACTAGCCCGCGGGGGCAGTATTTT
CDR3 protein: CASSPQGTSPRGQYF

D gene: .
V gene: TRBV6-1
clone size: .
J gene: TRBJ1-3
CDR3 DNA: TGTGCCAGCAGCCCCCGGACAGTAGCAGGAAACACCATATATTTT
CDR3 protein: CASSPRTVAGNTIYF

D gene: .
V gene: TRBV6-6
clone size: many
J gene: TRBJ1-5
CDR3 DNA: TGTGCCAGCAGTTCCGGGGGCGGTCAGCCCCAGCATTTT
CDR3 protein: CASSSGGGQPQHF

D gene: .
V gene: TRBV7-2
clone size: many
J gene: TRBJ1-5
CDR3 DNA: TGTGCCAGCAGCCGGGGGGGTGGCAATCAGCCCCAGCATTTT
CDR3 protein: CASSRGGGNQPQHF

D gene: TRBD1
V gene: TRBV9
clone size: .
J gene: TRBJ1-3
CDR3 DNA: TGTGCCAGCAGCGTTACGACAGGGGGACCTGGAAACACCATATATTTT
CDR3 protein: CASSVTTGGPGNTIYF

D gene: .
V gene: TRBV14
clone size: .
J gene: TRBJ1-1
CDR3 DNA: TGTGCCAGCAGCCAACAGAGGACTGAAGCTTTCTTT
CDR3 protein: CASSQQRTEAFF

D gene: .
V gene: TRBV4-1
clone size: .
J gene: TRBJ2-7
CDR3 DNA: TGCGCCAGCAGCCAAGTGCCGGGCCCCAGCTCCTACGAGCAGTACTTC
CDR3 protein: CASSQVPGPSSYEQYF

D gene: TRBD2
V gene: TRBV27
clone size: .
J gene: TRBJ2-1
CDR3 DNA: TGTGCCAGCAGTCCGTCTAGCGGGTTGTACAATGAGCAGTTCTTC
CDR3 protein: CASSPSSGLYNEQFF

D gene: TRBD2
V gene: TRBV6-2/TRBV6-3
clone size: few
J gene: TRBJ2-1
CDR3 DNA: TGTGCCAGCAGTTACTCGATCGGGGGGGCGGGATCCTACAATGAGCAGTTCTTC
CDR3 protein: CASSYSIGGAGSYNEQFF

D gene: TRBD1
V gene: TRBV20-1
clone size: many
J gene: TRBJ1-2
CDR3 DNA: TGCAGTGCTAGTCTCCAGGGGGCGAATGGCTACACCTTC
CDR3 protein: CSASLQGANGYTF

D gene: .
V gene: TRBV5-1
clone size: many
J gene: TRBJ2-3
CDR3 DNA: TGCGCCAGCAGCTCGCCTAACACAGATACGCAGTATTTT
CDR3 protein: CASSSPNTDTQYF

D gene: TRBD1
V gene: TRBV12-3/TRBV12-4
clone size: few
J gene: TRBJ1-1
CDR3 DNA: TGTGCCAGCAGAACCCGGGACAGGGGTTTAAACACTGAAGCTTTCTTT
CDR3 protein: CASRTRDRGLNTEAFF

D gene: .
V gene: TRBV20-1
clone size: few
J gene: TRBJ2-5
CDR3 DNA: TGCAGTGCTAGAATGCCGGGGTTACAAGAGACCCAGTACTTC
CDR3 protein: CSARMPGLQETQYF

D gene: .
V gene: TRBV5-4
clone size: few
J gene: TRBJ2-3
CDR3 DNA: TGTGCCAGCAGCTTAAAATCCCCCACAGATACGCAGTATTTT
CDR3 protein: CASSLKSPTDTQYF

D gene: TRBD1
V gene: TRBV4-1
clone size: many
J gene: TRBJ1-6
CDR3 DNA: TGCGCCAGCAGCCAAGATCCCCCAGGGGGCCACTCACCCCTCCACTTT
CDR3 protein: CASSQDPPGGHSPLHF